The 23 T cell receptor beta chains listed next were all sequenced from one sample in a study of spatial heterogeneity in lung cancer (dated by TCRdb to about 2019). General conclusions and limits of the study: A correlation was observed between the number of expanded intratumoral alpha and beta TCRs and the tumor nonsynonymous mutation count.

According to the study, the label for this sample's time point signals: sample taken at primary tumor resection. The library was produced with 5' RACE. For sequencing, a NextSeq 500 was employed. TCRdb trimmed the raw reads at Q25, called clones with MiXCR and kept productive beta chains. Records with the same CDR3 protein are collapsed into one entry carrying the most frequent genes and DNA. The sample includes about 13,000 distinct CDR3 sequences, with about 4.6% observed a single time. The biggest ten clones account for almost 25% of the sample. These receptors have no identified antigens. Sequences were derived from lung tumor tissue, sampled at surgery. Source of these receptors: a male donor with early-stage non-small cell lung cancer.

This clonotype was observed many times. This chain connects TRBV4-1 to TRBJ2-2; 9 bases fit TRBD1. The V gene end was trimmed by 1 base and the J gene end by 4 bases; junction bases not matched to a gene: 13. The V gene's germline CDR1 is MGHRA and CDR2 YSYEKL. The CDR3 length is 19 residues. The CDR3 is CASSQGDRVRYGGTGELFF. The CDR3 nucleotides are TGCGCCAGCAGCCAAGGGGACAGGGTGCGTTATGGGGGCACCGGGGAGCTGTTTTTT.

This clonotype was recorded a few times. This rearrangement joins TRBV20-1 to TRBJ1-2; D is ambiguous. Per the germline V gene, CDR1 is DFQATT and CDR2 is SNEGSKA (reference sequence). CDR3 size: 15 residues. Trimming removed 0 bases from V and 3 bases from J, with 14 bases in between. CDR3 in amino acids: CSARDVKAWDYGYTF. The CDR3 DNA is TGCAGTGCTAGAGACGTAAAGGCATGGGACTATGGCTACACCTTC.

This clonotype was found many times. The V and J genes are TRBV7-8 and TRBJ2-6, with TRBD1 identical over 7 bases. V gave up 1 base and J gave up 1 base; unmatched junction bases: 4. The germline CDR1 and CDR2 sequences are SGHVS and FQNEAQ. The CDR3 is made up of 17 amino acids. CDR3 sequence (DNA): TGTGCCAGCAGCTTAGGGACCAGGGGGTCTGGGGCCAACGTCCTGACTTTC. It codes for CASSLGTRGSGANVLTF.

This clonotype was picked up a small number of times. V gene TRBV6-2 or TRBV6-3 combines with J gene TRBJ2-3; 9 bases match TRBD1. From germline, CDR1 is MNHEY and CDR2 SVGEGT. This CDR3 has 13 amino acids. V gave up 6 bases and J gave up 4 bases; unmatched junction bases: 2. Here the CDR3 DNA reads TGTGCCAGCAGGGGACAGGGCGCAGATACGCAGTATTTT. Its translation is CASRGQGADTQYF.

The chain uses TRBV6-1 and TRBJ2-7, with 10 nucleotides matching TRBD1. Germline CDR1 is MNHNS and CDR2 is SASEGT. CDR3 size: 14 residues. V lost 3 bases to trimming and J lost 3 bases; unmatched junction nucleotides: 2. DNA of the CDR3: TGTGCCAGCAGTGAGACAGGGGGCTTCTACGAGCAGTACTTC. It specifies CASSETGGFYEQYF.

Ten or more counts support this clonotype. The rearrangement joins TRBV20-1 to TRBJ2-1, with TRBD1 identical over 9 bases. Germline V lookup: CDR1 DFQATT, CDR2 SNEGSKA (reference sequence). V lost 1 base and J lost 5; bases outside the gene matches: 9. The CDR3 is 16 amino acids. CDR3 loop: CSARGWSGQGNNEQFF. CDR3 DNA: TGCAGTGCTAGAGGGTGGTCGGGACAGGGAAACAATGAGCAGTTCTTC.

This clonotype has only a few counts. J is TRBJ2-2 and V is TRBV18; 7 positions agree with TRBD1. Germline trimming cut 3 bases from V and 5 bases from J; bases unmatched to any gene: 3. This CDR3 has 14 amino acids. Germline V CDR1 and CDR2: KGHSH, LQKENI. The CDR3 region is CASSPDRRTGELFF. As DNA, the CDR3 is TGTGCCAGCTCACCGGACAGGAGGACCGGGGAGCTGTTTTTT.

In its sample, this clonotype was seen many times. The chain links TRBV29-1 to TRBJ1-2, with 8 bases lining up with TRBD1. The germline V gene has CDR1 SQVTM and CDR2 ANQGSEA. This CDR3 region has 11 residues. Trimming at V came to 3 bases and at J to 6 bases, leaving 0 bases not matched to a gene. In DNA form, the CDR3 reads TGCAGCGTTGAGGGACAGGATGGCTACACCTTC. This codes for CSVEGQDGYTF.

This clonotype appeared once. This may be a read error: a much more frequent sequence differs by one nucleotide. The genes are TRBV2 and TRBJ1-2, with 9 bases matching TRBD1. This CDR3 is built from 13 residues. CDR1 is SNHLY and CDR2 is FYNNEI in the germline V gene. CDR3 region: CATRQGEYYGFTF. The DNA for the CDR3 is TGTGCCACCAGACAGGGGGAATACTATGGCTTCACCTTC.

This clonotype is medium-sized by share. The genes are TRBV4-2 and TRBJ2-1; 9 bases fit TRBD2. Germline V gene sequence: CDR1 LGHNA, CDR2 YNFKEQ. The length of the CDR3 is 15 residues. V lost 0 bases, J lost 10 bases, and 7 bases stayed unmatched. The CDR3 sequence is CASSQDGGGAREQFF. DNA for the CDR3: TGTGCCAGCAGCCAAGATGGCGGGGGGGCCCGGGAGCAGTTCTTC.

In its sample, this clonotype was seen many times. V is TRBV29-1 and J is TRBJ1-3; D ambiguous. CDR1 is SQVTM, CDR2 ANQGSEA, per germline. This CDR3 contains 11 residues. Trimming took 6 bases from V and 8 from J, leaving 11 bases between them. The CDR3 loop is CSVFWRDTIYF. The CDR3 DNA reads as TGCAGCGTGTTCTGGCGGGACACCATATATTTT.

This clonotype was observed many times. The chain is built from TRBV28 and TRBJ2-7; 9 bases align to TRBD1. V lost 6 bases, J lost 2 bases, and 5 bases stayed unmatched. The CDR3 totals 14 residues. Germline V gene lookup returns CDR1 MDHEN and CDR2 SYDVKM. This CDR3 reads CASRWDRAPYEQYF. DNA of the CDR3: TGTGCCAGCAGGTGGGACAGGGCTCCCTACGAGCAGTACTTC.

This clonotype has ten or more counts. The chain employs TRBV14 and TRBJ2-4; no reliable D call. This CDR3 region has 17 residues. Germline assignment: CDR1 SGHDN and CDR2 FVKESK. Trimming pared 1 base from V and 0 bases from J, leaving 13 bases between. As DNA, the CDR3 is TGTGCCAGCAGCCAAGGCGCTACAGCGTTAGCCAAAAACATTCAGTACTTC. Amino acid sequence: CASSQGATALAKNIQYF.

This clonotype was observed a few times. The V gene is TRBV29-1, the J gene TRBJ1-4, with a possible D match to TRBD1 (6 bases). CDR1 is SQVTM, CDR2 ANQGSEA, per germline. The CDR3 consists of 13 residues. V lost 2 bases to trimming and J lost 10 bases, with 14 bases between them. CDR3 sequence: CSVESGVNGKLFF. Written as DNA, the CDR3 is TGCAGCGTTGAATCAGGGGTGAACGGAAAACTGTTTTTT.

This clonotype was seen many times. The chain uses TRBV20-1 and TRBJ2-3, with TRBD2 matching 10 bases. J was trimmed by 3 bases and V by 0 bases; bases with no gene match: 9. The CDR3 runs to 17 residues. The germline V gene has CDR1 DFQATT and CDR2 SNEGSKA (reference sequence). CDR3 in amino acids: CSARDRTAGGRTDTQYF. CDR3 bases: TGCAGTGCTAGAGATCGAACAGCGGGGGGGCGAACAGATACGCAGTATTTT.

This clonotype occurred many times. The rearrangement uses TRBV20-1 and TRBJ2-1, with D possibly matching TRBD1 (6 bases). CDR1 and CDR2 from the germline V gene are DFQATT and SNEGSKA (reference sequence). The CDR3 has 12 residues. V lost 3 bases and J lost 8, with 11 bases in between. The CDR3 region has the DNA TGCAGTGCTAGCCAACAGGGCGATGAGCAGTTCTTC. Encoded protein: CSASQQGDEQFF.

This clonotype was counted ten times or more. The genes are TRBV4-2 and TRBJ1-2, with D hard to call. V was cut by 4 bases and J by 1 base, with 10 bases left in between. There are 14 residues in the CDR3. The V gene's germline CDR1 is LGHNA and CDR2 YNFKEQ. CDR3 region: CASSLGLFNYGYTF. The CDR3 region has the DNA TGTGCCAGCAGCCTTGGTCTTTTTAACTATGGCTACACCTTC.

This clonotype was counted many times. This chain's CDR3 is CASSLTEIYGYTF. CDR3 DNA: TGTGCCAGCAGTCTGACAGAGATCTATGGCTACACCTTC. The rearrangement joins TRBV28 to TRBJ1-2; tentative D call: TRBD1 (5 bases). The V end was cut by 5 bases, the J end by 4 bases, with 11 bases between. The length of the CDR3 is 13 residues. CDR1 is MDHEN, CDR2 SYDVKM, per germline.

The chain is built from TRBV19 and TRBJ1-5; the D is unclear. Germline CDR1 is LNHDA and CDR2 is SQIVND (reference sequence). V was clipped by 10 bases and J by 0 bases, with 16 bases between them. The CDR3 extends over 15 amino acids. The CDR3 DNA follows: TGTGCCACCCAGTCGGATTTTTATAGCAATCAGCCCCAGCATTTT. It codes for CATQSDFYSNQPQHF.

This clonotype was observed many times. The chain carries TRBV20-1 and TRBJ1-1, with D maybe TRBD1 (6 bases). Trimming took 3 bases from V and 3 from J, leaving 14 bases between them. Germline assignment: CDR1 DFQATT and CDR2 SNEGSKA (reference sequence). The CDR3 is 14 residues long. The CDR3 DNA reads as TGCAGTGCTAGCTTGGGGGGCAGTGACACTGAAGCTTTCTTT. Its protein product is CSASLGGSDTEAFF.

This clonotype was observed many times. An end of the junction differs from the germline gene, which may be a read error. This chain's CDR3 is CAISPGTGAIF. In DNA, the CDR3 is TGTGCCATCAGTCCCGGGACAGGGGCGATATTC. The chain employs TRBV10-3 and TRBJ2-7, with 10 nucleotides matching TRBD1. This CDR3 has 11 amino acids. Germline V CDR1 and CDR2: ENHRY, SYGVKD.

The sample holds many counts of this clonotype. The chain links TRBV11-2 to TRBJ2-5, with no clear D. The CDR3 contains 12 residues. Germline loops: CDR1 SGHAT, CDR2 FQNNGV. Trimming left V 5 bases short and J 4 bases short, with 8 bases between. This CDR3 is CASSHSLETQYF. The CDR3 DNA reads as TGTGCCAGCAGCCACTCCCTAGAGACCCAGTACTTC. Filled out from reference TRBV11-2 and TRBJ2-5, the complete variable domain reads EAGVAQSPRYKIIEKRQSVAFWCNPISGHATLYWYQQILGQGPKLLIQFQNNGVVDDSQLPKDRFSAERLKGVDSTLKIQPAKLEDSAVYLCASSHSLETQYFGPGTRLLVL.

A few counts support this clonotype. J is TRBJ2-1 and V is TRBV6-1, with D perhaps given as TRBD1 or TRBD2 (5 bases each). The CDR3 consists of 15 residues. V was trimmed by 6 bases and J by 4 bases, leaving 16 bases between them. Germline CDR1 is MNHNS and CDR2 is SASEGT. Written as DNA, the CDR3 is TGTGCCAGCAGCCCGGGGCGGGCGGTTTACAATGAGCAGTTCTTC. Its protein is CASSPGRAVYNEQFF.